The 4 T cell receptor beta chains below all came from one sample that was sequenced in a study of vaccination effects on CD4 cells after COVID-19. Sequencing used immunoSEQ multiplex PCR; TCRdb keeps in-frame clones, though not all of them. The data hold just over 20,000 clones, with 65% to 85% observed a single time. Antigen-specific CD4+ T cells were first expanded with viral peptide pools by the ViraFEST assay and only then sequenced. The authors isolated CD4+ T cells after 9 to 10 days of culture. No vaccinee had earlier SARS-CoV-2 infection, and nucleocapsid antibodies were negative. The antigens for these receptors are not known. Sequences were derived from CD4+ T cells from PBMCs cultured with HCoV-NL63 spike peptides, sampled before COVID-19 vaccination. These receptors originate from a human donor who received a COVID-19 vaccine.

This clone was counted a few times. The chain employs TRBV2 and TRBJ2-7; D may match TRBD1 or TRBD2 (5 bases each). Trimming took off 8 bases at V and 7 bases at J, with 18 bases between the two ends. Germline V CDR1 and CDR2: SNHLY, FYNNEI. CDR3 length: 13 amino acids. The CDR3 loop is CASSDMGEREQYF. The DNA for the CDR3 is TGTGCCAGCTCCGACATGGGGGAAAGGGAGCAGTACTTC.

The chain uses TRBV15 and TRBJ2-5; the match to TRBD2 covers 8 bases. The CDR3 totals 14 residues. Unmatched junction bases numbered 3, after V lost 0 bases and J lost 6 bases. The V gene's germline CDR1 is LNHNV and CDR2 YYDKDF (reference sequence). CDR3: CATSRDRGGKTQYF. The CDR3 DNA reads TGTGCCACCAGCAGAGATCGGGGGGGAAAGACCCAGTACTTC.

The chain employs TRBV2 and TRBJ2-7, with TRBD2 as a possible D gene (6 bases). The germline V gene has CDR1 SNHLY and CDR2 FYNNEI. V lost 6 bases, J lost 3 bases, and 9 bases lay in between. The CDR3 totals 12 residues. CDR3 sequence: CASSLANYEQYF. The CDR3 nucleotides are TGTGCCAGCAGCCTAGCGAACTACGAGCAGTACTTC. Full variable domain (rest looked up from reference TRBV2 and TRBJ2-7): EPEVTQTPSHQVTQMGQEVILRCVPISNHLYFYWYRQILGQKVEFLVSFYNNEISEKSEIFDDQFSVERPDGSNFTLKIRSTKLEDSAMYFCASSLANYEQYFGPGTRLTVT.

This chain joins TRBV18 and TRBJ2-5, with D perhaps given as TRBD1 or TRBD2 (5 bases each). The CDR3 is made up of 13 amino acids. Germline V gene lookup returns CDR1 KGHSH and CDR2 LQKENI. V lost 6 bases, J lost 4 bases, and 12 bases lay in between. In nucleotides, the CDR3 is TGTGCCAGCTCTCTTTGGGACGGAGAGACCCAGTACTTC. Translating it yields CASSLWDGETQYF.